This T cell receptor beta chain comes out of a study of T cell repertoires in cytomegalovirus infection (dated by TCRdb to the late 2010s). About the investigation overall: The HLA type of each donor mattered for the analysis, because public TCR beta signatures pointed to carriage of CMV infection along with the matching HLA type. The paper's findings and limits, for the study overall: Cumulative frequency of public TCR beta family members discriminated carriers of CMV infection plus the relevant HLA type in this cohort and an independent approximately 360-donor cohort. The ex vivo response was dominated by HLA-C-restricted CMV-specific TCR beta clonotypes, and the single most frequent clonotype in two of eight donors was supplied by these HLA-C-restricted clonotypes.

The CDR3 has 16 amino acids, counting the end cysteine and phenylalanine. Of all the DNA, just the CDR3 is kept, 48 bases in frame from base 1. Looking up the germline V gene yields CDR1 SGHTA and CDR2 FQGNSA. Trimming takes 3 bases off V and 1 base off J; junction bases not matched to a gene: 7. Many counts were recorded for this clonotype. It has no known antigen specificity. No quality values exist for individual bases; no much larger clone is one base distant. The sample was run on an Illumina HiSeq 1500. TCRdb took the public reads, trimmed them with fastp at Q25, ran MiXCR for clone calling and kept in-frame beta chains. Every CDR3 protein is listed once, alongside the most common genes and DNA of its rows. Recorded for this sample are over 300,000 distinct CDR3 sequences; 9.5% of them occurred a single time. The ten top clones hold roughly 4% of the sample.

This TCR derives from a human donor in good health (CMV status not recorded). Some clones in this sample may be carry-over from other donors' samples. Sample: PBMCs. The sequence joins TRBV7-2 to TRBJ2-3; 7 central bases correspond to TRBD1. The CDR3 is CASSFQTGLGTDTQYF. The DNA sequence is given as TGTGCCAGCAGCTTTCAGACAGGGTTGGGCACAGATACGCAGTATTTT.